This entry describes one T cell receptor (beta chain). The source of the sample is a study of blood T cell repertoires in COVID-19. As for the study in general: The study drew acute and convalescent COVID-19 samples from the United States, Italy and Spain. T cells, B-cell-depleted T cells, or PBMCs provided the cDNA or gDNA that served as material.

This CDR3 region has 15 residues. The germline V gene has CDR1 SGHAT and CDR2 FQNNGV. Losses at the gene ends were 5 bases for V and 6 bases for J; bases not matched to a gene: 9. In the original analysis: By means of reference gene primer amplification, nucleated cell counts were estimated. Sequenced by immunoSEQ multiplex PCR; TCRdb stores in-frame clones only, minus some. V and J calls and clone size follow that table, whereas D and trimming were derived from the DNA. This sample carries approximately 63,000 clones, more than 75% of them seen once, and the ten largest clones take 5% to 6.5%. The TCR originated in a man older than 75 in a cohort sampled during active COVID-19. The specimen sequenced was peripheral blood. The rearrangement uses TRBV11-2 and TRBJ2-7, with 11 positions matching TRBD1. CDR3 protein: CASSLFSGTGGEQYF. The CDR3 DNA is TGTGCCAGCAGCCTCTTTTCCGGGACAGGGGGCGAGCAGTACTTC. Full variable domain (remainder filled in from reference TRBV11-2 and TRBJ2-7): EAGVAQSPRYKIIEKRQSVAFWCNPISGHATLYWYQQILGQGPKLLIQFQNNGVVDDSQLPKDRFSAERLKGVDSTLKIQPAKLEDSAVYLCASSLFSGTGGEQYFGPGTRLTVT.